Listed below are T cell receptor beta chains from one sample, sequenced in a study of Tregs in tolerant kidney transplant recipients. The repertoire was sequenced with immunoSEQ multiplex PCR; TCRdb's copy has only in-frame clones and lacks some. The repertoire has approximately 75,000 clones, less than 95% of them found once; the top ten carry approximately 0.33%. The specimen comprised Tregs from blood, sampled before the transplant. The receptors were sampled from a human donor who received a combined kidney and bone marrow transplant. Each CDR3 is given with its conserved first and last residue. A D gene is named only where the DNA matches it firmly. Not all rows give a size; the values are once, few, many and, for expanded clones, a class.

v_gene,j_gene,len,abundance,d_gene,CDR3aa,CDR3nt
TRBV4-3,TRBJ1-6,17,.,.,CASSQDRGSTYNSPLHF,TGCGCCAGCAGCCAAGACAGGGGTTCAACCTATAATTCACCCCTCCACTTT
TRBV10-3,TRBJ2-7,15,.,TRBD1,CAIRVRQGETYEQYF,TGTGCCATCAGGGTTAGACAGGGTGAAACCTACGAGCAGTACTTC
TRBV5-8,TRBJ1-2,14,.,.,CASRFGEYHYGYTF,TGTGCCAGCAGATTTGGAGAATATCACTATGGCTACACCTTC
TRBV16,TRBJ1-5,16,.,.,CASSQSGRGLGQPQHF,TGTGCCAGCAGCCAATCAGGGCGGGGGCTAGGGCAGCCCCAGCATTTT
TRBV30,TRBJ1-2,12,.,.,CAWTHSGAGSTF,TGTGCCTGGACCCACAGTGGGGCAGGGAGTACCTTC
TRBV30,TRBJ1-2,14,.,TRBD1,CASQGGDRGYGYTF,TGTGCCTCACAAGGGGGGGACAGGGGGTATGGCTACACCTTC
TRBV5-1,TRBJ2-3,14,.,.,CASSLGERTDTQYF,TGCGCCAGCAGCCTGGGGGAGAGGACAGATACGCAGTATTTT
TRBV7-3,TRBJ2-7,18,few,TRBD1,CASNLLGVNRGSSYEQYF,TGTGCCAGCAACCTGCTAGGGGTAAACAGGGGGAGCTCCTACGAGCAGTACTTC
TRBV19,TRBJ2-7,15,.,.,CASSIEDSDPYEQYF,TGTGCCAGTAGTATAGAAGACAGCGACCCCTACGAGCAGTACTTC
TRBV6-1,TRBJ1-4,14,few,TRBD1,CASSPSGGSGKLFF,TGTGCCAGCAGTCCTTCAGGGGGGTCGGGAAAACTGTTTTTT
TRBV7-9,TRBJ2-3,19,.,TRBD2,CASSPRAIIAGDRADTQYF,TGTGCCAGCAGCCCCCGCGCGATTATAGCGGGAGATAGGGCAGATACGCAGTATTTT
TRBV7-9,TRBJ1-4,16,.,.,CASSAQRGLGGEKLFF,TGTGCCAGCAGCGCTCAGAGGGGTCTTGGCGGTGAAAAACTGTTTTTT
TRBV18,TRBJ2-7,13,.,.,CASSPQESHEQYF,TGTGCCAGCTCACCACAAGAGAGCCACGAGCAGTACTTC
TRBV21-1,TRBJ1-4,16,.,.,CASSKGGPATNEKLFF,TGTGCCAGCAGCAAAGGGGGGCCCGCAACTAATGAAAAACTGTTTTTT
TRBV18,TRBJ2-5,16,.,TRBD2,CASSYGILAGQETQYF,TGTGCCAGCTCATATGGGATACTAGCGGGGCAAGAGACCCAGTACTTC
TRBV19,TRBJ2-1,14,.,TRBD2,CASSWGGGGYEQFF,TGTGCCAGTAGTTGGGGGGGAGGAGGCTATGAGCAGTTCTTC
TRBV7-9,TRBJ2-3,13,few,.,CASSFASTDTQYF,TGTGCCAGCAGCTTCGCTAGCACAGATACGCAGTATTTT
TRBV28,TRBJ1-1,13,.,.,CASSYLSGTEAFF,TGTGCCAGCAGTTACCTTAGTGGCACTGAAGCTTTCTTT
TRBV19,TRBJ2-3,14,.,.,CASGGTEGTDTQYF,TGTGCCAGTGGCGGGACAGAGGGCACAGATACGCAGTATTTT
TRBV4-3,TRBJ2-1,14,.,TRBD2,CASSRTSGYNEQFF,TGCGCCAGCAGCAGGACTAGCGGTTACAATGAGCAGTTCTTC
TRBV2,TRBJ1-5,14,.,.,CASNDSNSNQPQHF,TGTGCCAGCAATGACAGTAATAGCAATCAGCCCCAGCATTTT
TRBV25-1,TRBJ2-1,14,once,TRBD2,CASSEGLADNEQFF,TGTGCCAGCAGTGAGGGACTAGCTGACAATGAGCAGTTCTTC